This is a list of T cell receptor beta chains from one sample in a study of T cell responses to AZD1222 COVID-19 vaccine. Using immunoSEQ multiplex PCR, the repertoire was profiled, and TCRdb retains in-frame clones only, with some absent. The data show 110,000 to 150,000 clones, more than 75% seen once. This specimen consisted of peripheral blood, obtained 28 days after the second AZD1222 dose. All receptors come from an adult who received the AZD1222 COVID-19 vaccine. Each CDR3 is given with its conserved first and last residue. The order of the fields is clone size, V gene, J gene, D gene, CDR3 DNA, CDR3 protein. The D gene is left open where the match is weak. Expanded clones are given a class, and other clones once, few, many or no size at all.

NA	TRBV6-2/TRBV6-3	TRBJ2-3	NA	TGTGCCAGCAGTTACTTGGAGCGGGGCACAGATACGCAGTATTTT	CASSYLERGTDTQYF
NA	TRBV3-1/TRBV3-2	TRBJ2-3	NA	TGTGCCAGCAGCCGAACGGGGGTGGGTCGGACGCAGTATTTT	CASSRTGVGRTQYF
once	TRBV28	TRBJ1-6	NA	TGTGCCAGCAGTTTAGACGTCAGGAGGAATTCACCCCTCCACTTT	CASSLDVRRNSPLHF
NA	TRBV5-4	TRBJ2-6	NA	TGTGCCAGCAGATACTCGAGAGGCCGCTCTGGGGCCAACGTCCTGACTTTC	CASRYSRGRSGANVLTF
NA	TRBV7-9	TRBJ1-6	NA	TGTGCCAGCAGCTATCGACGGGATTCACCCCTCCACTTT	CASSYRRDSPLHF
NA	TRBV13	TRBJ2-2	TRBD1	TGTGCCAGCAGCATCCAACCCCGGACAGGGGGGAACACCGGGGAGCTGTTTTTT	CASSIQPRTGGNTGELFF
NA	TRBV2	TRBJ1-5	TRBD1	TGTGCCAGCAGCGAGGACAGGGGCAATCAGCCCCAGCATTTT	CASSEDRGNQPQHF
NA	TRBV5-4	TRBJ2-3	NA	TGTGCCAGCAGCTTCAGGGATACGCAGTATTTT	CASSFRDTQYF
once	TRBV25-1	TRBJ2-7	NA	TGTGCCAGCAGTGACCGTATCTACGAGCAGTACTTC	CASSDRIYEQYF
NA	TRBV5-5	TRBJ1-2	NA	TGTGCCAGCAGCCAAGGACAGTACCTAGACTATGGCTACACCTTC	CASSQGQYLDYGYTF
NA	TRBV9	TRBJ2-1	TRBD2	TGTGCCAGCAGCGCTGGACTAGACTACAATGAGCAGTTCTTC	CASSAGLDYNEQFF
NA	TRBV15	TRBJ2-7	NA	TGTGCCACCAGCAGAGACGTGCGGAGCGCGGCCTACGAGCAGTACTTC	CATSRDVRSAAYEQYF
NA	TRBV5-5	TRBJ2-7	NA	TGTGCCAGCAGCTCCGCAGTGACCTCCTACGAGCAGTACTTC	CASSSAVTSYEQYF
NA	TRBV28	TRBJ1-3	NA	TGTGCCAGCAGTTCCCCAGGGGAAGGGGGTGGAAACACCATATATTTT	CASSSPGEGGGNTIYF
NA	TRBV11-2	TRBJ1-1	NA	TGTGCCAGCAGCGAGTCGGGGGCGTCAGCTTTCTTT	CASSESGASAFF
NA	TRBV24-1	TRBJ2-3	TRBD2	TGTGCCACCAGTGATCGGGGACTAGACCGAGATACGCAGTATTTT	CATSDRGLDRDTQYF
NA	TRBV7-2	TRBJ1-5	NA	TGTGCCAGCAGCTTACGGCTTCGCCAGCCCCAGCATTTT	CASSLRLRQPQHF
NA	TRBV25-1	TRBJ1-1	NA	TGTGCCAGTCTCAAGGGGATGAACACTGAAGCTTTCTTT	CASLKGMNTEAFF
NA	TRBV11-2	TRBJ2-5	NA	TGTGCCAGCAGCGTGACCCCGCTCGGGATGGAGACCCAGTACTTC	CASSVTPLGMETQYF
NA	TRBV11-2	TRBJ1-1	TRBD1	TGTGCCAGCAGCCCAGGACAGGGGGCGAACACTGAAGCTTTCTTT	CASSPGQGANTEAFF
NA	TRBV5-1	TRBJ2-3	NA	TGCGCCAGTACTCCCACAGGGAAAGCTAGCACAGATACGCAGTATTTT	CASTPTGKASTDTQYF
NA	TRBV28	TRBJ1-4	NA	TGTGCCAGCAGGGACAGACAAAATGAAAAACTGTTTTTT	CASRDRQNEKLFF
NA	TRBV19	TRBJ2-1	NA	TGTGCCAGTAGTCTCGCGCTAGCGAATGAGCAGTTCTTC	CASSLALANEQFF
NA	TRBV24-1	TRBJ2-1	NA	TGTGCCACCAGTGACACGGGACAACCCATCGAGCAGTTCTTC	CATSDTGQPIEQFF
NA	TRBV5-6	TRBJ2-2	NA	TGTGCCAGCAGCTTGGTGAGCGGACTAAACACCGGGGAGCTGTTTTTT	CASSLVSGLNTGELFF
NA	TRBV11-2	TRBJ2-7	TRBD1	TGTGCCAGCAGCTCGCGACAGGGGGGATACGAGCAGTACTTC	CASSSRQGGYEQYF
NA	TRBV9	TRBJ2-3	NA	TGTGCCAGCAGCGTAGCGGTTGGGCTCACCACAGATACGCAGTATTTT	CASSVAVGLTTDTQYF
NA	TRBV19	TRBJ2-1	TRBD2	TGTGCCAGTAGTATGTGGGGGGGGTACAATGAGCAGTTCTTC	CASSMWGGYNEQFF
NA	TRBV19	TRBJ1-2	TRBD1	TGTGCCAGTAGTATGGGAGGGGACAGGCACTATGGCTACACCTTC	CASSMGGDRHYGYTF
NA	TRBV9	TRBJ2-3	NA	TGTGCCAGCAGCCCGAACCACCGGGGACGTCCAGATACGCAGTATTTT	CASSPNHRGRPDTQYF